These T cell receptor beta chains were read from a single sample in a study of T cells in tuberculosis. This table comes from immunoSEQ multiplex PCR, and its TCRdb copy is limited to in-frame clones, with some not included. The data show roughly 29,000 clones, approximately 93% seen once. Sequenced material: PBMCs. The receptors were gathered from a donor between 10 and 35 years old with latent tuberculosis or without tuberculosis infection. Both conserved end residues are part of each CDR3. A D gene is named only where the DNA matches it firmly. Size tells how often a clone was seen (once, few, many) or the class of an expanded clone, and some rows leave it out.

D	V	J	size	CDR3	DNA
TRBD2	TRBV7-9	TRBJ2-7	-	CASSLRLAGRSYEQYF	TGTGCCAGCAGCTTACGACTAGCGGGAAGATCCTACGAGCAGTACTTC
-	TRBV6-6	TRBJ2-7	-	CASSYGQGAHEQYF	TGTGCCAGCAGTTACGGGCAGGGCGCCCACGAGCAGTACTTC
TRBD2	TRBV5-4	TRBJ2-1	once	CASSSKLAAKGWDNEQFF	TGTGCCAGCAGCTCAAAGCTAGCGGCTAAGGGCTGGGACAATGAGCAGTTCTTC
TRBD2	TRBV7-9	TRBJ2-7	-	CASSLRLAGTYEQYF	TGTGCCAGCAGCTTAAGACTAGCGGGAACGTACGAGCAGTACTTC
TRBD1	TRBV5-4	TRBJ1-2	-	CASSWDREVVSYTF	TGTGCCAGCAGCTGGGACAGGGAGGTTGTCAGCTACACCTTC
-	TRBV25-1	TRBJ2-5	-	CASSDTSKQETQYF	TGTGCCAGCAGTGATACCAGTAAGCAAGAGACCCAGTACTTC
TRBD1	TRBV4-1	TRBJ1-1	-	CASSQTQGAVNTEAFF	TGCGCCAGCAGCCAGACACAGGGGGCTGTTAACACTGAAGCTTTCTTT
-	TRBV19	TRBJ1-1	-	CASSISPDMNTEAFF	TGTGCCAGTAGTATATCGCCAGACATGAACACTGAAGCTTTCTTT
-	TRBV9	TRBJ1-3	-	CASSNLFRIDATDTIYF	TGTGCCAGCAGCAACTTATTCCGCATCGATGCAACGGACACCATATATTTT
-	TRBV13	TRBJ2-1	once	CASSLWRNEQFF	TGTGCCAGCAGCTTATGGCGGAATGAGCAGTTCTTC
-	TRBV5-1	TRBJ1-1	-	CASSLRTDLNTEAFF	TGCGCCAGCAGCTTAAGGACAGACTTAAACACTGAAGCTTTCTTT
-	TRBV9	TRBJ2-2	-	CASSGENTGELFF	TGTGCCAGCAGCGGAGAAAACACCGGGGAGCTGTTTTTT
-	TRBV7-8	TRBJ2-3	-	CASTIGQLDTQYF	TGTGCCAGCACCATTGGACAGTTAGATACGCAGTATTTT
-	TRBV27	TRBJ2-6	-	CASSLISGSGANVLTF	TGTGCCAGCAGTTTAATATCAGGGTCCGGGGCCAACGTCCTGACTTTC
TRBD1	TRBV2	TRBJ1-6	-	CASRRRTGGDSPLHF	TGTGCCAGCCGTCGTCGGACAGGGGGAGATTCACCCCTCCACTTT
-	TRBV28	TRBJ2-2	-	CASSLLDKNGAGELFF	TGTGCCAGCAGTTTGTTGGACAAAAACGGAGCCGGGGAGCTGTTTTTT
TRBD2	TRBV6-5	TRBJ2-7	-	CASSYSLADLYEQYF	TGTGCCAGCAGTTACTCACTAGCGGACTTATACGAGCAGTACTTC
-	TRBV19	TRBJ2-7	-	CVLLYQLEQYF	TGTGTACTTCTCTATCAACTCGAGCAGTACTTC
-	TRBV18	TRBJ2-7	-	CASTRDNSYEQYF	TGTGCCAGCACCCGGGACAACTCCTACGAGCAGTACTTC
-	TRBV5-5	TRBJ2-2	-	CASSQLHTGELFF	TGTGCCAGCAGCCAACTTCACACCGGGGAGCTGTTTTTT
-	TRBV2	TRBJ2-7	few	CASSEAWGLPSQYF	TGTGCCAGCAGTGAAGCGTGGGGGCTACCATCCCAGTACTTC
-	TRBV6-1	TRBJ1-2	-	CASSESGVGYTF	TGTGCCAGCAGTGAAAGCGGGGTCGGCTACACCTTC
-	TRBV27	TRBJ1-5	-	CASITGGAGNQPQHF	TGTGCCAGCATCACTGGGGGGGCCGGCAATCAGCCCCAGCATTTT
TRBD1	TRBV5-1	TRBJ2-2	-	CASKDRENTGELFF	TGCGCCAGCAAGGACAGGGAGAACACCGGGGAGCTGTTTTTT
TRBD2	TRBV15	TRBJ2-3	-	CATSRDSGGETDTQYF	TGTGCCACCAGCAGGGACAGCGGGGGGGAGACAGATACGCAGTATTTT